This T cell receptor (beta chain) was identified in a study of blood T cell repertoires in COVID-19. Study-wide context: Acute and convalescent COVID-19 specimens originated in the United States, Italy and Spain. PBMCs, B-cell-depleted T cells, or T cells were the source of the cDNA or gDNA that made up the material.

Under the authors' procedure: For nucleated cells, counts were estimated from reference gene primer amplification. Method: immunoSEQ multiplex PCR; TCRdb's copy keeps in-frame clones and lacks some. The DNA gave D and trimming, while V, J and clone size come from that table. The sample includes about 290,000 clones, roughly 90% of them seen just once. This CDR3 is 15 amino acids long. CDR1 and CDR2 from the germline V gene are MNHNS and SASEGT. The V and J ends lost 1 base and 1 base respectively, with 8 bases between them. V is TRBV6-1 and J is TRBJ2-1, with D tentatively TRBD2 (6 bases). The receptor was derived from a man aged 35-49 years with acute or convalescent COVID-19. The specimen was peripheral blood. DNA for the CDR3: TGTGCCAGCAGTGAAGTCGGGGGATCCTACAATGAGCAGTTCTTC. The encoded protein is CASSEVGGSYNEQFF.